The present TCR beta chain was sequenced within a study of CD8 T cells in Susac syndrome. The overall study: Among the sequenced Susac syndrome patients, roughly six had active disease while under ten were in remission. Patients with Susac syndrome were therapy-naive, on corticosteroids, or on intravenous immunoglobulin alone at blood draw.

The length of the CDR3 is 15 residues. J gave up 4 bases and V 8 bases, and 10 bases lay outside the gene matches. Looked up from germline, CDR1 is LNHNV and CDR2 is YYDKDF (reference sequence). RNA, at about 0.5 to 1 ug, was reverse transcribed with random hexamers. TCR beta CDR3 was amplified by immunoSEQ covering 54 Vbeta and 13 Jbeta. TCRdb processed the immunoSEQ multiplex PCR reads anew with MiXCR; each CDR3 protein has one entry. The sample lists some 150,000 distinct CDR3 sequences; 85% to 95% were seen once. The receptor was isolated from a human donor with Susac syndrome. Sequenced: CD4+ T cells from PBMCs. The chain joins TRBV15 to TRBJ2-1; 8 bases map to TRBD2. Here the CDR3 DNA reads TGTGCCACCGGACCTGGGGTAGCGGGATACAATGAGCAGTTCTTC. It translates to CATGPGVAGYNEQFF. Full variable domain (missing parts from reference TRBV15 and TRBJ2-1): DAMVIQNPRYQVTQFGKPVTLSCSQTLNHNVMYWYQQKSSQAPKLLFHYYDKDFNNEADTPDNFQSRRPNTSFCFLDIRSPGLGDTAMYLCATGPGVAGYNEQFFGPGTRLTVL.